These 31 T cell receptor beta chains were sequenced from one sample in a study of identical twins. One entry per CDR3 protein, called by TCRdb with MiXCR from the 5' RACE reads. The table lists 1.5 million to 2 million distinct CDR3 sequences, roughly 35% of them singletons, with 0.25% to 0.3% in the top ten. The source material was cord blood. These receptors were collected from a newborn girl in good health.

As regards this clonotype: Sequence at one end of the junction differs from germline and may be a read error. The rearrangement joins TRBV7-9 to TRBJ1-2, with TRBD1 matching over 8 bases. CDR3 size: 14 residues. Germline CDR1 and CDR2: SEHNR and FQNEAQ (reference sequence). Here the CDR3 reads CSSSPRGQAYGYTF. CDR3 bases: TGTTCCAGCAGCCCTAGGGGACAGGCCTATGGCTACACCTTC.

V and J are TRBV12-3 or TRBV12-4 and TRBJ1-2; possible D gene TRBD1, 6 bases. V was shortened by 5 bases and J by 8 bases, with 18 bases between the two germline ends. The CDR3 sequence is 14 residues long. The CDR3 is CASSLQGIPMGYTF. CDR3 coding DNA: TGTGCCAGCAGTCTCCAGGGGATTCCTATGGGCTACACCTTC.

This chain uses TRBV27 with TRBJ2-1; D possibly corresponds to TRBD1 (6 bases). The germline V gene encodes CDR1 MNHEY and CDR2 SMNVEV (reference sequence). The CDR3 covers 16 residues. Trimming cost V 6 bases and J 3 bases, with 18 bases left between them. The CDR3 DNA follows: TGTGCCAGCAGCAGGGGTTTGACGCAGTACTACAATGAGCAGTTCTTC. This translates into CASSRGLTQYYNEQFF.

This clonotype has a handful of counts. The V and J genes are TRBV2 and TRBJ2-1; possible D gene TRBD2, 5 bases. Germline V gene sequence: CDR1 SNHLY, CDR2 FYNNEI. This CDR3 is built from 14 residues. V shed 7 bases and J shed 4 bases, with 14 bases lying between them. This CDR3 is CASKEAGDYNEQFF. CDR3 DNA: TGTGCCAGCAAGGAGGCAGGCGATTACAATGAGCAGTTCTTC.

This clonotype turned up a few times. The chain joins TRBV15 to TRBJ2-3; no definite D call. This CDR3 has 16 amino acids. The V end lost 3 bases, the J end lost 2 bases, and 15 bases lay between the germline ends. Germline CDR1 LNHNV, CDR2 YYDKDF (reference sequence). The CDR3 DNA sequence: TGTGCCACCAGCAGGGGGAATAACTATTTCACAGATACGCAGTATTTT. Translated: CATSRGNNYFTDTQYF.

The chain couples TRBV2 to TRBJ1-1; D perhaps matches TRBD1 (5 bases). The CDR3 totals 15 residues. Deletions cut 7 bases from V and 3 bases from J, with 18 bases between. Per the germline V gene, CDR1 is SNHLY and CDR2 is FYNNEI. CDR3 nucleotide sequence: TGTGCCAGCAAACCCCAGACGTTAGGGGACACTGAAGCTTTCTTT. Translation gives CASKPQTLGDTEAFF.

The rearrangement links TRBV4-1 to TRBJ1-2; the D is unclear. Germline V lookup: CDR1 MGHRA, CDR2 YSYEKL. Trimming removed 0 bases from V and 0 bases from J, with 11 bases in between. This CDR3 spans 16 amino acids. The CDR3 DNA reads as TGCGCCAGCAGCCAAGATGGGCTTAATGCTAACTATGGCTACACCTTC. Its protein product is CASSQDGLNANYGYTF.

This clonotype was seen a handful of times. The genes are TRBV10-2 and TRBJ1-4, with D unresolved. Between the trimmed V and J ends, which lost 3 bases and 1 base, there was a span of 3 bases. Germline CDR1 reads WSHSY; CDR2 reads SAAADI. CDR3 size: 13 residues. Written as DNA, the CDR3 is TGCGCCAGCAGTGACCGAACTAATGAAAAACTGTTTTTT. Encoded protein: CASSDRTNEKLFF.

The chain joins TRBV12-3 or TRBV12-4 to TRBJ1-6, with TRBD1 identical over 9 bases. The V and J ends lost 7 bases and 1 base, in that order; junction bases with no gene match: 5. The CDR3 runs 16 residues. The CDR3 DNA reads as TGTGCCAGCAAGACAGGGGGTTTATCCTATAATTCACCCCTCCACTTT. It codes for CASKTGGLSYNSPLHF.

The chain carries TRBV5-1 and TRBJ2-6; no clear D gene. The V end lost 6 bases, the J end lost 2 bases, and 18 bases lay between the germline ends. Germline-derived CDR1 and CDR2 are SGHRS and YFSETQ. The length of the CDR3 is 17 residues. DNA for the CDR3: TGCGCCAGCACAGTACAGCCGGCCCTGCCTGGGGCCAACGTCCTGACTTTC. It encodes CASTVQPALPGANVLTF.

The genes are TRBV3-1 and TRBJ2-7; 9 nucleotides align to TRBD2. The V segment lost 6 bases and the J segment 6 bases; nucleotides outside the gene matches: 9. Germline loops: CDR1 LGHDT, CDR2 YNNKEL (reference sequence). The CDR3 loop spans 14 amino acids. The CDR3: CASRLAGVIGEQYF. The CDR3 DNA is TGTGCCAGCAGGTTAGCGGGAGTCATTGGCGAGCAGTACTTC.

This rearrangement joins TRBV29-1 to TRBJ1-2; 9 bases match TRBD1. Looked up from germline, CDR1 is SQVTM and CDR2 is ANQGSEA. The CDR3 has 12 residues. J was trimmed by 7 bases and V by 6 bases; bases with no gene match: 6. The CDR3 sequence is CSVGQGFGGYTF. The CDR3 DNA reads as TGCAGCGTCGGACAGGGGTTTGGTGGCTACACCTTC.

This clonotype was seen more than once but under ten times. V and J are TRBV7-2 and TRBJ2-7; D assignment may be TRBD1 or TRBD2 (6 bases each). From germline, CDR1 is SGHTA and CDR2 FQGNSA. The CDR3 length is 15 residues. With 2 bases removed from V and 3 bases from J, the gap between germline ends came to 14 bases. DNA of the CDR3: TGTGCCAGCAGCTTACCTCAAGGGGGGCGCTACGAGCAGTACTTC. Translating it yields CASSLPQGGRYEQYF.

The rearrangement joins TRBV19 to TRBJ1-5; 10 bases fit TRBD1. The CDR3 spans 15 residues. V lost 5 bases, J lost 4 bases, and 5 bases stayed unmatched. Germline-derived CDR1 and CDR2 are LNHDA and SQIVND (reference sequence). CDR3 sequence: CASSPGTGENQPQHF. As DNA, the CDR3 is TGTGCCAGTAGTCCCGGGACAGGGGAGAATCAGCCCCAGCATTTT.

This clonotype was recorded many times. CDR3 protein: CASSLKAGGLYEQYF. CDR3 coding DNA: TGTGCCAGCAGTTTAAAGGCAGGGGGTTTATACGAGCAGTACTTC. The genes are TRBV12-3 or TRBV12-4 and TRBJ2-7; 7 bases are shared with TRBD1. With V trimmed by 2 bases and J by 4 bases, 8 bases remained unmatched. The CDR3 length is 15 residues.

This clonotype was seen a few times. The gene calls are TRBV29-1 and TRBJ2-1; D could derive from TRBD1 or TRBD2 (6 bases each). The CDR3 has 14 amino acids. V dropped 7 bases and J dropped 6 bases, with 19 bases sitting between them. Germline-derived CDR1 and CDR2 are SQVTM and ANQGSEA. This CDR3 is CSGARGDTSNEQFF. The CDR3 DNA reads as TGCAGCGGGGCTAGGGGGGACACGTCCAATGAGCAGTTCTTC.

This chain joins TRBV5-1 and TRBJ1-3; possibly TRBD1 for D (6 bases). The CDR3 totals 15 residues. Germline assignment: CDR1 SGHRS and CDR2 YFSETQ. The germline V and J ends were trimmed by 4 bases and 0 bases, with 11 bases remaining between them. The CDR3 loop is CASSPTGSSGNTIYF. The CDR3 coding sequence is TGCGCCAGCAGCCCTACAGGGTCCTCTGGAAACACCATATATTTT.

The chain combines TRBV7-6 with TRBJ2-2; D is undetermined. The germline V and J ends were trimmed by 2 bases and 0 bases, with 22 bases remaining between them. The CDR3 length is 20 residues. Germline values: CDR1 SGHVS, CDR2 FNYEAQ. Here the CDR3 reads CASSLQPANLYFPNTGELFF. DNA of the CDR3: TGTGCCAGCAGCTTACAGCCAGCCAACCTCTATTTTCCGAACACCGGGGAGCTGTTTTTT.

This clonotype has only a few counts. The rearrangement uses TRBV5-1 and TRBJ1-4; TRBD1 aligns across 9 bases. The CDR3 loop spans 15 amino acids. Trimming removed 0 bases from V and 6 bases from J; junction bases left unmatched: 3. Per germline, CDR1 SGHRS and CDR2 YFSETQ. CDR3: CASSLGGQGYEKLFF. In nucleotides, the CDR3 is TGCGCCAGCAGCTTGGGGGGACAGGGATATGAAAAACTGTTTTTT.

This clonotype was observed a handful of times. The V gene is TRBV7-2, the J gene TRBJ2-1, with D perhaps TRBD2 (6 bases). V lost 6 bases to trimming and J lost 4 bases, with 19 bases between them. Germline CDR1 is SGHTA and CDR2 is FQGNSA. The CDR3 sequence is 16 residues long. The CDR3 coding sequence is TGTGCCAGCAGTCCAGAGCCGGGACTTATGTACAATGAGCAGTTCTTC. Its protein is CASSPEPGLMYNEQFF.

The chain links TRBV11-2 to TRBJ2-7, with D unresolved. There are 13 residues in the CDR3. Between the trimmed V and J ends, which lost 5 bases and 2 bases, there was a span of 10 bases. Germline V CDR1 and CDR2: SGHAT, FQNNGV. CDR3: CASSPIGPYEQYF. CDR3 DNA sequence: TGTGCCAGCAGCCCAATAGGCCCCTACGAGCAGTACTTC. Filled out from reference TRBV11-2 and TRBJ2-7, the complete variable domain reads EAGVAQSPRYKIIEKRQSVAFWCNPISGHATLYWYQQILGQGPKLLIQFQNNGVVDDSQLPKDRFSAERLKGVDSTLKIQPAKLEDSAVYLCASSPIGPYEQYFGPGTRLTVT.

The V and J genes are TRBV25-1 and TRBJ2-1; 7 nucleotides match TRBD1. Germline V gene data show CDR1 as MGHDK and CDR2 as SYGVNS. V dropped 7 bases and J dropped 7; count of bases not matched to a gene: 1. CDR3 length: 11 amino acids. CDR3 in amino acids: CASTDRNEQFF. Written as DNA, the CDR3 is TGTGCCAGCACGGACAGGAATGAGCAGTTCTTC. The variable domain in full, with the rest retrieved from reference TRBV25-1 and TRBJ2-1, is EADIYQTPRYLVIGTGKKITLECSQTMGHDKMYWYQQDPGMELHLIHYSYGVNSTEKGDLSSESTVSRIRTEHFPLTLESARPSHTSQYLCASTDRNEQFFGPGTRLTVL.

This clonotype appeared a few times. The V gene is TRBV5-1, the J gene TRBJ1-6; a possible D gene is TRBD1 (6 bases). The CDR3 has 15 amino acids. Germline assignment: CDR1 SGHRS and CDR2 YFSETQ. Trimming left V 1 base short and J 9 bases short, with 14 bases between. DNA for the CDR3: TGCGCCAGCAGCTTGCGGACAGAAGTATCTTCACCCCTCCACTTT. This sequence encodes CASSLRTEVSSPLHF.

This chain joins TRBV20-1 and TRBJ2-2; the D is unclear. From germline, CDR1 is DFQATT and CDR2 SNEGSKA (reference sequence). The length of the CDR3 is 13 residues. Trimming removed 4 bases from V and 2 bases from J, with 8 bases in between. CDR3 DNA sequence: TGCAGTGCTACGGCGGTCAACACCGGGGAGCTGTTTTTT. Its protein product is CSATAVNTGELFF.

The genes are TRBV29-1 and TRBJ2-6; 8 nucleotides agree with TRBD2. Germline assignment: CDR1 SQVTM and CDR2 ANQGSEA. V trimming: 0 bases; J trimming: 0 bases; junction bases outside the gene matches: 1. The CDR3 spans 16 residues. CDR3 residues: CSVEETSASGANVLTF. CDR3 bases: TGCAGCGTTGAAGAGACTAGCGCCTCTGGGGCCAACGTCCTGACTTTC.

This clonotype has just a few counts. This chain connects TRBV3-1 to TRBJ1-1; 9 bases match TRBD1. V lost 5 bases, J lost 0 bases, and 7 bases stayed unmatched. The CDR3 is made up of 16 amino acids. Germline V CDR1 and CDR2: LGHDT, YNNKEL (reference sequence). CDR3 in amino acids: CASSLGTGGLNTEAFF. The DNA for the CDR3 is TGTGCCAGCAGCTTAGGTACAGGGGGCCTGAACACTGAAGCTTTCTTT. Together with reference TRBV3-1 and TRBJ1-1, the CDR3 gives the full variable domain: DTAVSQTPKYLVTQMGNDKSIKCEQNLGHDTMYWYKQDSKKFLKIMFSYNNKELIINETVPNRFSPKSPDKAHLNLHINSLELGDSAVYFCASSLGTGGLNTEAFFGQGTRLTVV.

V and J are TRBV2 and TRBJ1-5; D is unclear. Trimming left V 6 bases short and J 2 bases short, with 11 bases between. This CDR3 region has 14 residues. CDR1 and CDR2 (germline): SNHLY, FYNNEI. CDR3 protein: CASRFRPGNQPQHF. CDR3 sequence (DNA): TGTGCCAGCAGATTCCGGCCAGGCAATCAGCCCCAGCATTTT.

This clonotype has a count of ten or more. CDR3 amino acids: CASSLFPRGRTDTQYF. The CDR3 region has the DNA TGCGCCAGCAGCTTGTTCCCCCGGGGCAGAACAGATACGCAGTATTTT. The chain carries TRBV5-1 and TRBJ2-3; D is perhaps TRBD1 or TRBD2 (5 bases each). V was cut by 1 base and J by 3 bases, with 15 bases left in between. CDR3 length: 16 amino acids. CDR1 SGHRS and CDR2 YFSETQ come from the germline V gene.

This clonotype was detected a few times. The CDR3 is CASSQQPTCGYTF. Here the CDR3 DNA reads TGTGCCAGCAGCCAACAGCCCACTTGTGGCTACACCTTC. The chain carries TRBV7-8 and TRBJ1-2; D not certain. The CDR3 is made up of 13 amino acids. Between the trimmed V and J ends, which lost 5 bases and 7 bases, there was a span of 14 bases. Germline V gene sequence: CDR1 SGHVS, CDR2 FQNEAQ. Full variable domain (remainder filled in from reference TRBV7-8 and TRBJ1-2): GAGVSQSPRYKVAKRGQDVALRCDPISGHVSLFWYQQALGQGPEFLTYFQNEAQLDKSGLPSDRFFAERPEGSVSTLKIQRTQQEDSAVYLCASSQQPTCGYTFGSGTRLTVV.

The CDR3 protein is CASSLPGAGKEKLFF. DNA for the CDR3: TGTGCCAGCAGTTTACCCGGGGCAGGGAAAGAAAAACTGTTTTTT. The V gene is TRBV28, the J gene TRBJ1-4; a weak D match, TRBD1 (5 bases). This CDR3 contains 15 residues. Germline values: CDR1 MDHEN, CDR2 SYDVKM. V was trimmed by 2 bases and J by 8 bases, leaving 15 bases between them.

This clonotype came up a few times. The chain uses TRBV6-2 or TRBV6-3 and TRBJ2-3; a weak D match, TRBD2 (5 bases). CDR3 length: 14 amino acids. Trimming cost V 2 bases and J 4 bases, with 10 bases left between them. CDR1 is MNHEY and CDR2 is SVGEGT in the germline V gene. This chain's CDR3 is CASSYPERSDTQYF. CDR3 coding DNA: TGTGCCAGCAGTTACCCCGAGCGGTCAGATACGCAGTATTTT.